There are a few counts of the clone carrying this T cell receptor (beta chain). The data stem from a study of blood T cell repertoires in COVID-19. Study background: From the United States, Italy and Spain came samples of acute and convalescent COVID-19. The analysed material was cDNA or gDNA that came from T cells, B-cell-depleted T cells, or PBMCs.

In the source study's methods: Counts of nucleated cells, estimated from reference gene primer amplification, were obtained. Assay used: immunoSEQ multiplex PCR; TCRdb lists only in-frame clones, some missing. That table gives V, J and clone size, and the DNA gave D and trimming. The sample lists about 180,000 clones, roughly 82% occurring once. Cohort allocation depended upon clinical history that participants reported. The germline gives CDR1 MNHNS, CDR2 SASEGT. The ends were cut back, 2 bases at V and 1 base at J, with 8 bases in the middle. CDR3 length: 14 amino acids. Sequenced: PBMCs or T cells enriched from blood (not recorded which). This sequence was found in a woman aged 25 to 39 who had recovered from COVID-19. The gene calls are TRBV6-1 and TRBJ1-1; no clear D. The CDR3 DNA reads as TGTGCCAGCAGTGAACTTGGGCCGAACACTGAAGCTTTCTTT. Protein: CASSELGPNTEAFF.